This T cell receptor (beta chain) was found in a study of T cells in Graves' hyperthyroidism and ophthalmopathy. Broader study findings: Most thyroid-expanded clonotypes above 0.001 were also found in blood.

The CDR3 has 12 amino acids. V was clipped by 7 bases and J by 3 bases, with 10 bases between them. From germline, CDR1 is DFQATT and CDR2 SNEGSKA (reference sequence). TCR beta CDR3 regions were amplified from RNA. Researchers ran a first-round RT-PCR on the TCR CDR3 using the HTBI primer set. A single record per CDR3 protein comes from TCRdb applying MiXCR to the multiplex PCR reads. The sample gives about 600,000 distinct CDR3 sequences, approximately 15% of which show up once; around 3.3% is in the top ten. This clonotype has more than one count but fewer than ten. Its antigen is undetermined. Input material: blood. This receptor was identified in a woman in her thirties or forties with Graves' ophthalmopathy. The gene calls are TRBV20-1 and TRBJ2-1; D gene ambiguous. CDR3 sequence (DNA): TGCAGTGGGCGGTGGGGCTACAATGAGCAGTTCTTC. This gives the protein CSGRWGYNEQFF.